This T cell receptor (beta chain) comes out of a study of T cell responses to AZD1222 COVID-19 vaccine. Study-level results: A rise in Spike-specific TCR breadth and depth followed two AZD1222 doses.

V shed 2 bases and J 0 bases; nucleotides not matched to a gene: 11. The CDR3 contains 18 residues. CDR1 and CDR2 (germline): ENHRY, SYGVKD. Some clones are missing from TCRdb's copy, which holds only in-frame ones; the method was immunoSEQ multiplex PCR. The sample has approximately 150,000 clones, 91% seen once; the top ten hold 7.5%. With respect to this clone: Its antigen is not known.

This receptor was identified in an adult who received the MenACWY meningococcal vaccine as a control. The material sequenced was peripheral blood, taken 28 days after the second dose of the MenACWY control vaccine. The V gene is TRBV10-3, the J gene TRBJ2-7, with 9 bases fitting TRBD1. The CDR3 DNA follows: TGTGCCATCAGTGAGACAACCGGGACAGGGTATAGCTCCTACGAGCAGTACTTC. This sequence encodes CAISETTGTGYSSYEQYF.